This T cell receptor (beta chain) derives from a study of blood T cells in healthy people across ages. Whole-study results and caveats: Both higher diversity and more naive CD4+ cells marked long-lived donors when set against aged donors. Samples with more naive T cells showed higher observed beta diversity. Diversity estimated from one million T cells was considered an underestimate.

Every donor gave approximately 10 milliliters of peripheral blood. A J-beta primer mix and a sample-barcoded 5' primer were used in a second PCR of about 7 to 12 cycles. Using its own MiXCR run on the 5' RACE reads, TCRdb lists one record per CDR3 protein. Of hundreds of thousands of distinct CDR3 sequences in the sample, about 30% were seen once. This CDR3 spans 18 amino acids. Per germline, CDR1 SGHVS and CDR2 FQNEAQ. Concerning this clonotype: Its cognate antigen is unknown. Compared with germline, one end of the junction differs, possibly owing to a read error.

The rearrangement joins TRBV7-8 to TRBJ2-3, with TRBD2 identical over 14 bases. Sequenced input: blood. The receptor was derived from an elderly woman in good health. The CDR3 is CASGLVVTSGGAIDTQYF. The DNA for the CDR3 is TGTGCCAGCGGCTTAGTGGTGACTAGCGGGGGGGCCATAGATACGCAGTATTTT.